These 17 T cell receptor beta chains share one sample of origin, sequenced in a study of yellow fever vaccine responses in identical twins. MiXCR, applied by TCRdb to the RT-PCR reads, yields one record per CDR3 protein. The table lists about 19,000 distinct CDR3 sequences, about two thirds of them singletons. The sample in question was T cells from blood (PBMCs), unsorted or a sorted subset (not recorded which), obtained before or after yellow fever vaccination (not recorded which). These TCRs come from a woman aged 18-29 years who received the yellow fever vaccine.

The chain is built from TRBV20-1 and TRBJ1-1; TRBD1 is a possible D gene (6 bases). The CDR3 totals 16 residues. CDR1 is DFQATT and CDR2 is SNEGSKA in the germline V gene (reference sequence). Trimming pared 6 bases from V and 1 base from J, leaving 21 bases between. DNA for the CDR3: TGCAGTGCCATAGGGGGGACTCTTCGGGGGAACACTGAAGCTTTCTTT. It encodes CSAIGGTLRGNTEAFF.

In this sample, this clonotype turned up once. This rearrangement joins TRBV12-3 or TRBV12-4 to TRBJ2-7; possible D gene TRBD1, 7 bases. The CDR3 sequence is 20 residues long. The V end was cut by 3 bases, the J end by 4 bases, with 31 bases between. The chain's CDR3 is CASSLFFRASFSQGGYEQYF. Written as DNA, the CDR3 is TGTGCCAGCAGTTTGTTCTTCCGGGCTAGCTTCTCCCAGGGGGGTTACGAGCAGTACTTC.

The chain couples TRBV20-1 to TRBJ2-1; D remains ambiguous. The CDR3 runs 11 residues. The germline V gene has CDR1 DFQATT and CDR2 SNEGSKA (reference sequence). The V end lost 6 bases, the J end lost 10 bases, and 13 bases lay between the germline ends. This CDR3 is CSALRLGEQFF. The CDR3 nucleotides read TGCAGTGCCCTGCGGTTGGGAGAGCAGTTCTTC.

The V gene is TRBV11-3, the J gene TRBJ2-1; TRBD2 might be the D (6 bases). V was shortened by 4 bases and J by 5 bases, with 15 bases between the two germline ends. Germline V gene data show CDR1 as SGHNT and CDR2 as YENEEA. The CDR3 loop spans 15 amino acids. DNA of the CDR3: TGTGCCAGCAGCTCCGCGGATGCGGGGAACAATGAGCAGTTCTTC. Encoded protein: CASSSADAGNNEQFF.

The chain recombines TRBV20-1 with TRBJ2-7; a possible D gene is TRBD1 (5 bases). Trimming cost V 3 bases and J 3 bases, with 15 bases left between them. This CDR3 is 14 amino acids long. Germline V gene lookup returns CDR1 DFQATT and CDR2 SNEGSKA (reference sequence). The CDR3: CSASSRGASYEQYV. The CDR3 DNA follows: TGCAGTGCTAGTTCAAGGGGCGCCAGCTACGAGCAGTACGTC.

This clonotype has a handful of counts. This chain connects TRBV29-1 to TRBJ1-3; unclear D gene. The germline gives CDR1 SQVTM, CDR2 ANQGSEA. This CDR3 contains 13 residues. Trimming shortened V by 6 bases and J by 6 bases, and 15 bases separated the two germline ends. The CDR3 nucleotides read TGCAGCGTGTGGACCGGGAGGGAAAACACCATATATTTT. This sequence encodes CSVWTGRENTIYF. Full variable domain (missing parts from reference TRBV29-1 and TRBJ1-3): SAVISQKPSRDICQRGTSLTIQCQVDSQVTMMFWYRQQPGQSLTLIATANQGSEATYESGFVIDKFPISRPNLTFSTLTVSNMSPEDSSIYLCSVWTGRENTIYFGEGSWLTVV.

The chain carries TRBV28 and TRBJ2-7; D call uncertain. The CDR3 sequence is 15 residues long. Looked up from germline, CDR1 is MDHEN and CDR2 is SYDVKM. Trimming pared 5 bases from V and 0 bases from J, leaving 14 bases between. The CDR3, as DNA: TGTGCCAGCAGTCTGACCCGAGTAGGCTCCTACGAGCAGTACTTC. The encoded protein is CASSLTRVGSYEQYF.

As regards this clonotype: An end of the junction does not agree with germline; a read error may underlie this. CDR3 sequence reads: CASTQFSLSPKSEQFF. Written as DNA, the CDR3 is TGTGCCAGCACCCAATTTTCCCTATCCCCCAAATCTGAGCAGTTCTTC. The rearrangement uses TRBV3-1 and TRBJ2-1; unclear D gene. The CDR3 has 16 residues. Germline V gives CDR1 LGHDT, CDR2 YNNKEL (reference sequence).

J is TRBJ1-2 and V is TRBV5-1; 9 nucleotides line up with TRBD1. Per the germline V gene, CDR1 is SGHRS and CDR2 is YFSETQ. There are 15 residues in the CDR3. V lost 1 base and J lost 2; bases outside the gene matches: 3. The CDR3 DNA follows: TGCGCCAGCAGCTTGAGTGGGACAGGGAACTATGGCTACACCTTC. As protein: CASSLSGTGNYGYTF.

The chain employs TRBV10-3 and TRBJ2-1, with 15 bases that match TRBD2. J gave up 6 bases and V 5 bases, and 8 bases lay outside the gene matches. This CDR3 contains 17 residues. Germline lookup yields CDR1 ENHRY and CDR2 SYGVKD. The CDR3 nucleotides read TGTGCCATCAGTAGGACTAGCGGGGGGGCCGGTGGCAATGAGCAGTTCTTC. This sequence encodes CAISRTSGGAGGNEQFF.

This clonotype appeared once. CDR3 in DNA: TGCGCCAGCAGCGCCGGGGATACGCAGTATTTT. This translates into CASSAGDTQYF. The V and J genes are TRBV5-1 and TRBJ2-3; D is uncertain. The CDR3 totals 11 residues. Germline CDR1 is SGHRS and CDR2 is YFSETQ. V gave up 4 bases and J gave up 6 bases, with 6 bases separating them. Complete variable domain (other parts from reference TRBV5-1 and TRBJ2-3): KAGVTQTPRYLIKTRGQQVTLSCSPISGHRSVSWYQQTPGQGLQFLFEYFSETQRNKGNFPGRFSGRQFSNSRSEMNVSTLELGDSALYLCASSAGDTQYFGPGTRLTVL.

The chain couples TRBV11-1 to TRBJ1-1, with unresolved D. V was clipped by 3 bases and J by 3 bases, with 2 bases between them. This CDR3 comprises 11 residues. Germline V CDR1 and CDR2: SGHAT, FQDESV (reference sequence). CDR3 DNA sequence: TGTGCCAGCAGCTTGGACACTGAAGCTTTCTTT. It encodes CASSLDTEAFF.

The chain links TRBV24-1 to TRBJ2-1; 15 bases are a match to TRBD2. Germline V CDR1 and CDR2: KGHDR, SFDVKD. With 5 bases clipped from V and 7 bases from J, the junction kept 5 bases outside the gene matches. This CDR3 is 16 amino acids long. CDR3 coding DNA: TGTGCCACCAGTGCAGCCGGGACTAGCGGGAGGAATGAGCAGTTCTTC. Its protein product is CATSAAGTSGRNEQFF.

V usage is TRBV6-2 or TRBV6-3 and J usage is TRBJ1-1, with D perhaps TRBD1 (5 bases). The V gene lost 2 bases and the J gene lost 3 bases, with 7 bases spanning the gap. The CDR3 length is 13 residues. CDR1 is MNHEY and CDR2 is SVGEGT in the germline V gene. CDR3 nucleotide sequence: TGTGCCAGCAGTTACCCCAGGGACACTGAAGCTTTCTTT. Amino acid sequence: CASSYPRDTEAFF.

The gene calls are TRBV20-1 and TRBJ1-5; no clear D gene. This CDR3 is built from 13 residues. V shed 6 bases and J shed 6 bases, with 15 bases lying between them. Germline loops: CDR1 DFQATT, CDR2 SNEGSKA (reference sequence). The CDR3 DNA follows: TGCAGTGCGGACCCGGTGTTGGGTCAGCCCCAGCATTTT. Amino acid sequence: CSADPVLGQPQHF.

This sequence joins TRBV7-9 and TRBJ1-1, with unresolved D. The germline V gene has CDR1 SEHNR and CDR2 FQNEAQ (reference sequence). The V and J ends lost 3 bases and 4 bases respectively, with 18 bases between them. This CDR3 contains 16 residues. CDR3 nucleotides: TGTGCCAGCAGCTTGGGGTCGGGGTCCCAACGCACTGAAGCTTTCTTT. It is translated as CASSLGSGSQRTEAFF.

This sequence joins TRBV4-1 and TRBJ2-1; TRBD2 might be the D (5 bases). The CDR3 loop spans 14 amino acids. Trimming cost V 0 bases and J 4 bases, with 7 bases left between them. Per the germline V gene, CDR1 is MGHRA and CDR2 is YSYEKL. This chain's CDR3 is CASSQDGIYNEQFF. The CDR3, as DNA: TGCGCCAGCAGCCAAGACGGGATTTACAATGAGCAGTTCTTC.